The rows below give T cell receptor beta chains drawn from one sample of a study of CD8+ T cells in alopecia areata. Profiling relied on immunoSEQ multiplex PCR, and the TCRdb table lists in-frame clones only, not all of them. The table records about 180,000 clones, roughly 65% of them present only once. The material was CD4+ T cells sorted from blood, obtained at week 0. The receptors were sampled from a human donor with alopecia areata. Both conserved end residues are part of each CDR3. A D gene is named only where the DNA matches it firmly. Rows may omit the clone size; those that give it use once, few, many or a size class.

D gene,V gene,clone size,J gene,CDR3 DNA,CDR3 protein
TRBD2,TRBV25-1,NA,TRBJ2-7,TGTGCCAGCAGTGACTGGAGCGGGGGGGCCTACGAGCAGTACTTC,CASSDWSGGAYEQYF
TRBD1,TRBV4-3,few,TRBJ1-2,TGCGCCAGCAGCCAAGCGAGACAGGGGGCGCGAGGCTACACCTTC,CASSQARQGARGYTF
NA,TRBV4-3,NA,TRBJ2-3,TGCGCCAGCAGCCAAGGGCCGTCTGATACGCAGTATTTT,CASSQGPSDTQYF
TRBD2,TRBV29-1,NA,TRBJ2-7,TGCAGCGCAGCGGGGGGTTTCGACTACGAGCAGTACTTC,CSAAGGFDYEQYF
TRBD1,TRBV27,NA,TRBJ1-6,TGTGCCAGCAGTTTGGGCAGGGGGCGGATGAATTCACCCCTCCACTTT,CASSLGRGRMNSPLHF
TRBD1,TRBV7-2,NA,TRBJ1-5,TGTGCCAGCGGGGACAGGGTTGGGCAGCCCCAGCATTTT,CASGDRVGQPQHF
NA,TRBV25-1,NA,TRBJ2-4,TGTGCCAGCAGTGCTGATGGCAACATTCAGTACTTC,CASSADGNIQYF
TRBD1,TRBV29-1,NA,TRBJ2-7,TGCAGCGTTGGACAGGGGTCCTACGAGCAGTACTTC,CSVGQGSYEQYF
TRBD1,TRBV6-1,NA,TRBJ1-2,TGTGCCAGCAGTGAAGCCTGGACAGGGGATGGCTACACCTTC,CASSEAWTGDGYTF
NA,TRBV7-6,few,TRBJ1-1,TGTGCCAGCAGCCCCGCAGCGAACACTGAAGCTTTCTTT,CASSPAANTEAFF
TRBD1,TRBV29-1,NA,TRBJ1-1,TGCAGCGTCAAACAGGGGATGAACACTGAAGCTTTCTTT,CSVKQGMNTEAFF
NA,TRBV5-1,NA,TRBJ2-1,TGCGCCAGCAGCTTGGGGGTGAACAATGAGCAGTTCTTC,CASSLGVNNEQFF
NA,TRBV7-9,NA,TRBJ1-2,TGTGCCAGCAGCTCGCACAGAGATGGCTACACCTTC,CASSSHRDGYTF
NA,TRBV5-6,NA,TRBJ2-2,TGTGCCAGCAGCTTGGACATCAAAACCGGGGAGCTGTTTTTT,CASSLDIKTGELFF
NA,TRBV7-6,NA,TRBJ1-1,TGTGCCAGCAGTACACCCCTAGGGACTGAAGCTTTCTTT,CASSTPLGTEAFF
NA,TRBV29-1,few,TRBJ1-1,TGCAGCGTAGAAAATGGGGGATTGGCTTTCTTT,CSVENGGLAFF
NA,TRBV7-6,NA,TRBJ1-6,TGTGCCAGCAGCCCGTCGGAAGCAAATAATTCACCCCTCCACTTT,CASSPSEANNSPLHF